The source of this TCR beta chain is a study of PD-1 blockade in mismatch repair-deficient tumors. Background on the study: Enrolled about 2013-2017, patients had progressing, pretreated mismatch repair-deficient cancers of about twelve types. Notes on the study in general: After pembrolizumab, tumor-resident clones rose rapidly, then generally contracted before radiologic responses.

This clone was seen a few times. Its specificity is not known. Measured with immunoSEQ multiplex PCR; TCRdb has only the in-frame clones, and not every one. This sample has about 34,000 clones; 80% occur once, and the top ten carry 3% to 4%. TCRs were sequenced from a few patients responding to pembrolizumab. V was clipped by 5 bases and J by 0 bases, with 15 bases between them. This CDR3 is built from 15 residues. From germline, CDR1 is SGHRS and CDR2 YFSETQ. The sequence was collected from an adult with mismatch repair-deficient cancer. The starting material was PBMCs, obtained 6 weeks after starting pembrolizumab. The gene calls are TRBV5-1 and TRBJ2-7; D may be TRBD2 (5 bases). The CDR3 region is CASRRAGQSSYEQYF. The CDR3 DNA follows: TGCGCCAGCAGGCGTGCGGGTCAAAGCTCCTACGAGCAGTACTTC.